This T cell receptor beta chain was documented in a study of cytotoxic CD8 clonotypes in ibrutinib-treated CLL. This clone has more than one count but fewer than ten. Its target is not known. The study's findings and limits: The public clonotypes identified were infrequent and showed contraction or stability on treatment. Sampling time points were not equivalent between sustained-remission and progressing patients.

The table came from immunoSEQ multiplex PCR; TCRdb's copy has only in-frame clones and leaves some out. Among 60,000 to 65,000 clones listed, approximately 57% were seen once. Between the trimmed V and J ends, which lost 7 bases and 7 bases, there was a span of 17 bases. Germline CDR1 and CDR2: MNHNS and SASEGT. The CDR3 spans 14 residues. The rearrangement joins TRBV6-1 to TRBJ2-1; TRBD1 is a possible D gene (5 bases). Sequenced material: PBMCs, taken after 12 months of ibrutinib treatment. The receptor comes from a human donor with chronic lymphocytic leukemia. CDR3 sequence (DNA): TGTGCCAGCACCCACGAAAACAGGATAAATGAGCAGTTCTTC. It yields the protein CASTHENRINEQFF.